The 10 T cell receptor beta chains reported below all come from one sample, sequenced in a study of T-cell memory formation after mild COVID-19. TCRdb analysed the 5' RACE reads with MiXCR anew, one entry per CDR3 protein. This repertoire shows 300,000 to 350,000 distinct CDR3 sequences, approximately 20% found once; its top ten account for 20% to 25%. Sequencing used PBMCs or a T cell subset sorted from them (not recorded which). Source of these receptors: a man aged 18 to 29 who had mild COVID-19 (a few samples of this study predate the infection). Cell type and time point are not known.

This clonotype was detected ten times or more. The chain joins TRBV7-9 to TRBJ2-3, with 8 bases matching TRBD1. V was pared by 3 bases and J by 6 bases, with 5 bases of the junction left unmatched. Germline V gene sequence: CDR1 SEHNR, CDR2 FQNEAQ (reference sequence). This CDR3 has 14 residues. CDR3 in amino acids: CASSLTGDMDTQYF. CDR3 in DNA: TGTGCCAGCAGCTTGACAGGGGATATGGATACGCAGTATTTT.

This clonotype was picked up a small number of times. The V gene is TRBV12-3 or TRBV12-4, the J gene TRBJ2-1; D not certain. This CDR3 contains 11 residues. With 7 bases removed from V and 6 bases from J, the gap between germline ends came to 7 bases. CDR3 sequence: CASMAINEQFF. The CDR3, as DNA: TGTGCCAGCATGGCTATCAATGAGCAGTTCTTC.

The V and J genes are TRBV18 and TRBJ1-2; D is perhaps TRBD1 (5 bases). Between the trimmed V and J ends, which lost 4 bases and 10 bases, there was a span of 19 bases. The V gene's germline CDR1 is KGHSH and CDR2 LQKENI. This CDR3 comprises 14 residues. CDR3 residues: CASSRLGTGLDYTF. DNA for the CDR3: TGTGCCAGCTCACGGCTCGGGACCGGGCTTGACTACACCTTC.

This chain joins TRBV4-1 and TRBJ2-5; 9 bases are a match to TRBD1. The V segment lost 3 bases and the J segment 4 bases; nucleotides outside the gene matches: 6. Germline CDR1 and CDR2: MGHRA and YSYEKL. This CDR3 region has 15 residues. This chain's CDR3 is CASSQKGTGSETQYF. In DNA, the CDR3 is TGCGCCAGCAGCCAGAAGGGGACAGGGTCAGAGACCCAGTACTTC.

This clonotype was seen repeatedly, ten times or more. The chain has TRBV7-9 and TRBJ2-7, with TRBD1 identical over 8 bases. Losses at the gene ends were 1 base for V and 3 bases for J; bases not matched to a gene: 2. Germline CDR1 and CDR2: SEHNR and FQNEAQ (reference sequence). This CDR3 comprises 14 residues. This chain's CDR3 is CASSLGTGYYEQYF. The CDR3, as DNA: TGTGCCAGCAGCTTAGGGACAGGGTACTACGAGCAGTACTTC.

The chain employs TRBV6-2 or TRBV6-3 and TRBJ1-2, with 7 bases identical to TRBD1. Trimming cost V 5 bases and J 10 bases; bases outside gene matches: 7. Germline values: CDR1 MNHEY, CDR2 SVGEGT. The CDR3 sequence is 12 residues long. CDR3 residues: CASSPRGQTYTF. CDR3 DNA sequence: TGTGCCAGCAGTCCACGGGGACAGACCTACACCTTC.

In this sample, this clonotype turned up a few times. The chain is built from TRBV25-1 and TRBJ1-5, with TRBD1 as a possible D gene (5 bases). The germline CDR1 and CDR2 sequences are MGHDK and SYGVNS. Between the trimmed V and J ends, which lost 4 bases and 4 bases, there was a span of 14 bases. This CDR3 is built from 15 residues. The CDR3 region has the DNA TGTGCCAGCAGTGGACCTGGGGGGGATAATCAGCCCCAGCATTTT. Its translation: CASSGPGGDNQPQHF.

The CDR3 region has the DNA TGTGCCAGCAGTGCGGACAGGGGAGGAAGTCAGCCCCAGCATTTT. Translated, it gives CASSADRGGSQPQHF. The chain recombines TRBV2 with TRBJ1-5, with 9 bases lining up with TRBD1. The CDR3 is 15 residues long. In germline, CDR1 is SNHLY, CDR2 FYNNEI. V gave up 4 bases and J gave up 6 bases; unmatched junction bases: 7.

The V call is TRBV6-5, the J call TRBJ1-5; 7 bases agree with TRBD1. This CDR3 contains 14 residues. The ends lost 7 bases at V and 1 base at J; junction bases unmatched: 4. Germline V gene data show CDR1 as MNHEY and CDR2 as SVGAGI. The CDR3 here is CASTPTGSNQPQHF. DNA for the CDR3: TGTGCCAGCACCCCGACAGGGAGCAATCAGCCCCAGCATTTT.

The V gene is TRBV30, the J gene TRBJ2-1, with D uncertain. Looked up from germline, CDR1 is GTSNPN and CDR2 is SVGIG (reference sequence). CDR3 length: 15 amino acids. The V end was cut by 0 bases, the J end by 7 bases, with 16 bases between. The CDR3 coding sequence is TGTGCCTGGAGTGTTGTGGGATCCTCAGCTAATGAGCAGTTCTTC. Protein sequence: CAWSVVGSSANEQFF.